Presented here are 18 T cell receptor beta chains from one specimen sequenced in a study of early T cells in non-severe SARS-CoV-2 infection. TCRdb used MiXCR to reprocess the 5' RACE reads, holding one entry per CDR3 protein. Here the sample spans approximately 65,000 distinct CDR3 sequences, over 9% being singletons. The material was whole blood, obtained at baseline. These receptor sequences come from an adult who was a healthcare worker with PCR-confirmed SARS-CoV-2 infection or an uninfected control (not recorded which).

In its sample, this clonotype was seen a few times. The chain joins TRBV19 to TRBJ2-1; 12 nucleotides agree with TRBD1. CDR3 length equals 15 residues. V shed 6 bases, J shed 8 bases, and the junction held 8 bases outside the gene matches. CDR1 LNHDA and CDR2 SQIVND come from the germline V gene (reference sequence). CDR3: CASRGTGGRLDEQFF. CDR3 coding DNA: TGTGCCAGTAGAGGGACAGGGGGCCGGTTGGATGAGCAGTTCTTC.

The table lists this clonotype with a few counts. The V gene is TRBV25-1, the J gene TRBJ2-5; D is possibly TRBD2 (5 bases). Trimming took off 4 bases at V and 1 base at J, with 10 bases between the two ends. Germline loops: CDR1 MGHDK, CDR2 SYGVNS. The CDR3 length is 14 residues. CDR3 nucleotides: TGTGCCAGCAGTGGAGGGTTTAGCCAAGAGACCCAGTACTTC. This gives the protein CASSGGFSQETQYF. The variable domain in full, with the rest retrieved from reference TRBV25-1 and TRBJ2-5, is EADIYQTPRYLVIGTGKKITLECSQTMGHDKMYWYQQDPGMELHLIHYSYGVNSTEKGDLSSESTVSRIRTEHFPLTLESARPSHTSQYLCASSGGFSQETQYFGPGTRLLVL.

This clonotype was detected ten times or more. The V call is TRBV12-3 or TRBV12-4, the J call TRBJ2-7, with a tentative D call TRBD2 (6 bases). Trimming shortened V by 8 bases and J by 7 bases, and 24 bases separated the two germline ends. The CDR3 runs to 15 residues. The CDR3 loop is CASSTSRERVEEQYF. The CDR3 DNA follows: TGTGCCAGCTCAACCTCGAGGGAGCGGGTTGAGGAGCAGTACTTC.

This clonotype was counted many times. V usage is TRBV7-6 and J usage is TRBJ2-3; D gene ambiguous. This CDR3 region has 18 residues. Trimming took off 3 bases at V and 0 bases at J, with 19 bases between the two ends. Germline CDR1 and CDR2: SGHVS and FNYEAQ. CDR3 DNA: TGTGCCAGCAGCTTTCTTGGCTTTTCCAGGCACAGCACAGATACGCAGTATTTT. Its translation is CASSFLGFSRHSTDTQYF.

This clonotype is labeled medium-sized. The chain joins TRBV9 to TRBJ1-3; 7 bases line up with TRBD1. The V segment lost 4 bases and the J segment 0 bases; nucleotides outside the gene matches: 7. Germline V gene lookup returns CDR1 SGDLS and CDR2 YYNGEE. The CDR3 loop spans 16 amino acids. CDR3 sequence reads: CASSSGGLSSGNTIYF. Written as DNA, the CDR3 is TGTGCCAGCAGCTCAGGGGGACTCAGCTCTGGAAACACCATATATTTT.

This clonotype was recorded at least ten times. This rearrangement joins TRBV7-9 to TRBJ1-2; D unresolved. CDR3 length: 15 amino acids. V lost 4 bases to trimming and J lost 0 bases, with 12 bases between them. In germline, CDR1 is SEHNR, CDR2 FQNEAQ (reference sequence). CDR3 residues: CASSSTPSSNYGYTF. The DNA for the CDR3 is TGTGCCAGCAGCTCCACCCCGTCCTCTAACTATGGCTACACCTTC.

This clonotype was picked up a small number of times. The genes are TRBV6-5 and TRBJ1-6; 7 bases agree with TRBD1. Losses at the gene ends were 5 bases for V and 4 bases for J; bases not matched to a gene: 8. The CDR3 runs to 16 residues. Germline lookup yields CDR1 MNHEY and CDR2 SVGAGI. CDR3 in DNA: TGTGCCAGCAGTACCAGTTCGGGACAGTATAATTCACCCCTCCACTTT. The encoded protein is CASSTSSGQYNSPLHF.

The CDR3 sequence: CASSPQDSHWKYF. As DNA, the CDR3 is TGTGCCAGCTCACCACAGGACAGTCATTGGAAGTACTTC. The chain recombines TRBV18 with TRBJ2-7, with D perhaps TRBD1 (6 bases). With 1 base removed from V and 11 bases from J, the gap between germline ends came to 15 bases. This CDR3 has 13 amino acids. Per germline, CDR1 KGHSH and CDR2 LQKENI.

The chain recombines TRBV11-2 with TRBJ2-7; no definite D call. V was pared by 5 bases and J by 5 bases, with 10 bases between. The germline gives CDR1 SGHAT, CDR2 FQNNGV. This CDR3 spans 12 amino acids. Here the CDR3 DNA reads TGTGCCAGCAGCCTCGGACGGAACGAGCAGTACTTC. It yields the protein CASSLGRNEQYF.

In this sample, this clonotype turned up a few times. This sequence joins TRBV29-1 and TRBJ2-2; no firm D call. V was cut by 4 bases and J by 2 bases, with 8 bases left in between. Germline CDR1 is SQVTM and CDR2 is ANQGSEA. This CDR3 comprises 13 residues. The CDR3 DNA reads as TGCAGCGTTGGTGGCCGTAACACCGGGGAGCTGTTTTTT. Protein sequence: CSVGGRNTGELFF.

Only a few counts were recorded for this clonotype. The V and J genes are TRBV2 and TRBJ2-1; TRBD1 agrees at 7 bases. Germline V gives CDR1 SNHLY, CDR2 FYNNEI. V lost 6 bases, J lost 9 bases, and 8 bases stayed unmatched. The CDR3 totals 13 residues. The CDR3 DNA reads as TGTGCCAGCAGCGAGACGACAGGGAGTGAGCAGTTCTTC. It is translated as CASSETTGSEQFF.

This chain joins TRBV5-4 and TRBJ1-1, with D unresolved. The length of the CDR3 is 14 residues. Trimming stripped 0 bases from V and 5 bases from J, with 11 bases between. In germline, CDR1 is SGHNT, CDR2 YYREEE (reference sequence). The CDR3 protein is CASSLEVVGTEAFF. DNA of the CDR3: TGTGCCAGCAGCTTGGAAGTCGTGGGGACTGAAGCTTTCTTT.

This clonotype has only a few counts. The chain employs TRBV5-1 and TRBJ2-1, with D perhaps assigned TRBD1 or TRBD2 (5 bases each). The CDR3 contains 13 residues. From germline, CDR1 is SGHRS and CDR2 YFSETQ. The germline V and J ends were trimmed by 2 bases and 3 bases, with 6 bases remaining between them. The CDR3 sequence: CASSFGGYNEQFF. The DNA of the CDR3 is TGCGCCAGCAGCTTTGGGGGCTACAATGAGCAGTTCTTC.

The chain carries TRBV5-6 and TRBJ1-6; no clear D gene. V gave up 2 bases and J gave up 8 bases, with 5 bases separating them. The CDR3 spans 12 residues. CDR1 is SGHDT and CDR2 is YYEEEE in the germline V gene. DNA for the CDR3: TGTGCCAGCAGCTTACGAGATTCACCCCTCCACTTT. Its translation: CASSLRDSPLHF.

The chain combines TRBV19 with TRBJ2-2; D remains unclear. This CDR3 is 15 amino acids long. V dropped 1 base and J dropped 6 bases, with 12 bases sitting between them. CDR1 and CDR2 from the germline V gene are LNHDA and SQIVND (reference sequence). The CDR3 region has the DNA TGTGCCAGTAGTATAGCCCACCGGGTGTCCGGGGAGCTGTTTTTT. Encoded protein: CASSIAHRVSGELFF. The variable domain in full, with the rest retrieved from reference TRBV19 and TRBJ2-2, is DGGITQSPKYLFRKEGQNVTLSCEQNLNHDAMYWYRQDPGQGLRLIYYSQIVNDFQKGDIAEGYSVSREKKESFPLTVTSAQKNPTAFYLCASSIAHRVSGELFFGEGSRLTVL.

V usage is TRBV28 and J usage is TRBJ1-1, with TRBD1 matching 7 bases. Germline V gene data show CDR1 as MDHEN and CDR2 as SYDVKM. The length of the CDR3 is 13 residues. V lost 4 bases, J lost 4 bases, and 3 bases stayed unmatched. The CDR3 spells CASSSGQTTEAFF. CDR3 DNA: TGTGCCAGCAGTTCGGGACAGACCACTGAAGCTTTCTTT.

The V gene is TRBV19, the J gene TRBJ2-3, with 7 bases lining up with TRBD2. Looked up from germline, CDR1 is LNHDA and CDR2 is SQIVND (reference sequence). There are 17 residues in the CDR3. With V trimmed by 9 bases and J by 2 bases, 17 bases remained unmatched. CDR3 sequence reads: CASQASAVAGSTDTQYF. CDR3 bases: TGTGCCAGCCAGGCGTCGGCGGTAGCGGGCTCCACAGATACGCAGTATTTT. Combining the CDR3 with reference TRBV19 and TRBJ2-3 gives the whole variable domain DGGITQSPKYLFRKEGQNVTLSCEQNLNHDAMYWYRQDPGQGLRLIYYSQIVNDFQKGDIAEGYSVSREKKESFPLTVTSAQKNPTAFYLCASQASAVAGSTDTQYFGPGTRLTVL.

The genes are TRBV7-8 and TRBJ2-3; D ambiguous. The germline V gene encodes CDR1 SGHVS and CDR2 FQNEAQ. V lost 1 base and J 8 bases, leaving 10 bases between the germline ends. The CDR3 has 13 amino acids. CDR3 sequence reads: CASSLDLRVTQYF. In DNA, the CDR3 is TGTGCCAGCAGCTTAGACCTGAGAGTTACGCAGTATTTT.